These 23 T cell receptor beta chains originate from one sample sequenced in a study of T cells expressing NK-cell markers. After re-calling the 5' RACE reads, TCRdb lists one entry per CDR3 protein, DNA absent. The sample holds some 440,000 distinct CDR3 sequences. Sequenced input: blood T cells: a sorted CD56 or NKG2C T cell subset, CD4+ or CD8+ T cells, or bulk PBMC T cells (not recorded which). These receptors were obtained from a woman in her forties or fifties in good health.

CDR3 region: CASSYPTGRGEAFF. This chain links TRBV6-5 with TRBJ1-1; TCRdb's D call of TRBD1 is untestable without DNA. CDR3 length: 14 amino acids. Germline-derived CDR1 and CDR2 are MNHEY and SVGAGI.

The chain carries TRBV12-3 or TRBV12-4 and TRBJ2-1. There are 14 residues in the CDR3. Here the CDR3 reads CASSKSTSYNEQFF.

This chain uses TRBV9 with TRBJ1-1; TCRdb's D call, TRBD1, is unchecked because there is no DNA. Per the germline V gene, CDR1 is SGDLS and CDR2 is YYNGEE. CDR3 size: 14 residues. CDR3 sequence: CASSVEATGAEAFF. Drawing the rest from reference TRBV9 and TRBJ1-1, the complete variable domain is DSGVTQTPKHLITATGQRVTLRCSPRSGDLSVYWYQQSLDQGLQFLIQYYNGEERAKGNILERFSAQQFPDLHSELNLSSLELGDSALYFCASSVEATGAEAFFGQGTRLTVV.

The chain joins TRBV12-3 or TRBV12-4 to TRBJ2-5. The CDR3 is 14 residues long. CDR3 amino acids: CASSFRRGQETQYF.

The CDR3 is CASSSYTGWTSNQPQHF. The gene calls are TRBV12-3 or TRBV12-4 and TRBJ1-5. This CDR3 spans 17 amino acids.

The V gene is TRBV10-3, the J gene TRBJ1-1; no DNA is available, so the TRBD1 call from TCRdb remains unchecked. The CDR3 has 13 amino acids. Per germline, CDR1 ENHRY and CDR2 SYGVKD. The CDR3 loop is CAIKDRRETEAFF.

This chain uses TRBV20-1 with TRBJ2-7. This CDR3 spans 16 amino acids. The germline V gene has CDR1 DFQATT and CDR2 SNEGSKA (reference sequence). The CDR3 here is CSARGPWLLNSYEQYF.

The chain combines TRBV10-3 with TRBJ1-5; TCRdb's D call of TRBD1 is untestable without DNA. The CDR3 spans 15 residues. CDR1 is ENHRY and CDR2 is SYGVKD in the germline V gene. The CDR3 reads CATRGDRVFDQPQHF.

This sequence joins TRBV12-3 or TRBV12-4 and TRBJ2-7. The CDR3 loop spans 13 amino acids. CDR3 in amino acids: CALKAGISYEQYF.

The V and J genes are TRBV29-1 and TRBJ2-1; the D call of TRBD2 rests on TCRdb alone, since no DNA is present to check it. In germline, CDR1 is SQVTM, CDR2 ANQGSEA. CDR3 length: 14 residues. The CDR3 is CSVERRRERNEQFF.

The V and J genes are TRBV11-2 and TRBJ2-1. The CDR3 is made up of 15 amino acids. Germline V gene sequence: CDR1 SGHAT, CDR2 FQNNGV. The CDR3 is CASSNTPAAYNEQFF.

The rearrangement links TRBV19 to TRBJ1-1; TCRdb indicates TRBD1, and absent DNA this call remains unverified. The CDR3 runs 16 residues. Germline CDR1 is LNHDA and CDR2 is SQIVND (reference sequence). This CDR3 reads CASSFNTGILNTEAFF.

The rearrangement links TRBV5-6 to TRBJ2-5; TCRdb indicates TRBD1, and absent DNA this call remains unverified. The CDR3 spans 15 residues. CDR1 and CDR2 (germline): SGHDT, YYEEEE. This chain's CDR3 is CASSSPGTGGETQYF.

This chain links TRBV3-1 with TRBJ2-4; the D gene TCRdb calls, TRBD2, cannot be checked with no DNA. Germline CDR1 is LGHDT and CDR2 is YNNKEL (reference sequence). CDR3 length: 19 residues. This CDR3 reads CASSQGPASGGKAKNIQYF.

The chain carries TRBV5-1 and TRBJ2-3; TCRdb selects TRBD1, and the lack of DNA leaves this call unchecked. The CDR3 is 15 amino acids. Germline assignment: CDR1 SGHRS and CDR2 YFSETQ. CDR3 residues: CASSLAGVQTDTQYF.

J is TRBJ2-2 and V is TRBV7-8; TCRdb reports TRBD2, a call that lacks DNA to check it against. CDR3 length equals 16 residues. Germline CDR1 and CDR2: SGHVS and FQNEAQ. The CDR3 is CASSLAGRAITGELFF.

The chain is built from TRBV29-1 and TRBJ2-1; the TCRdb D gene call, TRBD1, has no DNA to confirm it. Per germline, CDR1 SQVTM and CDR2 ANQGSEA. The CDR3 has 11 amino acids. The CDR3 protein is CSVWGVDEQFF.

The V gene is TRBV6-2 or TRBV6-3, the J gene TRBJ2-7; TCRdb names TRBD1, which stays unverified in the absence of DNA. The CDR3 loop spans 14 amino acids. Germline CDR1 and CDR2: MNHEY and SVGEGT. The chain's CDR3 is CASNSGGPDYEQYF.

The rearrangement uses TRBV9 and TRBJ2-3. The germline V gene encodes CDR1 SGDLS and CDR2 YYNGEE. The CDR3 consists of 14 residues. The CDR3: CASSVGGSTDTQYF.

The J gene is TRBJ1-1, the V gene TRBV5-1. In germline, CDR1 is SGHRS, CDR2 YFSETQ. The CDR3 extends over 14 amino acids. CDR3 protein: CASGSTLSNTEAFF.

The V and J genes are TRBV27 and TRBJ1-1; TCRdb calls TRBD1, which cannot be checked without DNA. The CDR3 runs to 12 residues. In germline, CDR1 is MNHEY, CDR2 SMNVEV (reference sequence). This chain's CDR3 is CASEGMNTEAFF.

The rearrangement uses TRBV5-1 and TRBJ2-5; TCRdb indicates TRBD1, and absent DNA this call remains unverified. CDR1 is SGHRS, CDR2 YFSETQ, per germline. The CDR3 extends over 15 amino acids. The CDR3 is CASSLRTQGPETQYF.

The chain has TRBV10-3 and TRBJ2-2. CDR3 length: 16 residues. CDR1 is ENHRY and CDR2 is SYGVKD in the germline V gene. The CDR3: CAISESRVTNTGELFF.